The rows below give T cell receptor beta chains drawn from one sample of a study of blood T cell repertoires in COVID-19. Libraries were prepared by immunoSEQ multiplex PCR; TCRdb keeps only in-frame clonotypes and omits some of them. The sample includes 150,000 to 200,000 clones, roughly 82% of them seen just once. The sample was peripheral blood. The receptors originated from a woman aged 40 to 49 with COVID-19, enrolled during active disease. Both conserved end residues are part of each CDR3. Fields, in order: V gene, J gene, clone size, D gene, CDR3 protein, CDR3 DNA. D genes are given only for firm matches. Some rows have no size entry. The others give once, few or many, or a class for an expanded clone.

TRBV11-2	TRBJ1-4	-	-	CASSPTENELFF	TGTGCCAGCAGCCCAACAGAGAATGAACTGTTTTTT
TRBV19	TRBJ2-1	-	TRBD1	CASSFGTGGVIQQFF	TGTGCCAGTAGTTTCGGGACAGGGGGGGTTATTCAGCAGTTCTTC
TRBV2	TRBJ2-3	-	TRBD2	CASSDLLLAGGGDTQYF	TGTGCCAGCAGTGACCTATTACTAGCGGGGGGAGGCGATACGCAGTATTTT
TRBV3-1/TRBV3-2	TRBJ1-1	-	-	CASSPARGGSTEAFF	TGTGCCAGCAGCCCCGCCCGGGGGGGGAGCACTGAAGCTTTCTTT
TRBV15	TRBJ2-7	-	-	CATSSGQNYEQYF	TGTGCCACCAGCAGTGGGCAGAATTACGAGCAGTACTTC
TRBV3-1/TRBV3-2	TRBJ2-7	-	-	CASSHTPYEQYF	TGTGCCAGCAGCCACACACCCTACGAGCAGTACTTC
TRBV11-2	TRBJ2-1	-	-	CASSLDSSNEQFF	TGTGCCAGCAGCTTGGACAGTTCCAATGAGCAGTTCTTC
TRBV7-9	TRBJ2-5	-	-	CASSLLGTPEKETQYF	TGTGCCAGCAGCTTATTAGGGACACCAGAAAAAGAGACCCAGTACTTC
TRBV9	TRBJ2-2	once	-	CASSVGGSAGELFF	TGTGCCAGCAGCGTAGGTGGGAGTGCCGGGGAGCTGTTTTTT
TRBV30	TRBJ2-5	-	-	CAWELMGTQYF	TGTGCCTGGGAACTAATGGGGACCCAGTACTTC
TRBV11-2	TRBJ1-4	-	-	CASSLVPGEKLFF	TGTGCCAGCAGCTTAGTACCAGGGGAAAAACTGTTTTTT
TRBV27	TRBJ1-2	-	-	CASSLFRDNGYTF	TGTGCCAGCAGTTTATTCAGGGATAATGGCTACACCTTC
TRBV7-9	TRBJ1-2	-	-	CASSLAMEGLNGYTF	TGTGCCAGCAGCTTAGCGATGGAGGGGCTAAATGGCTACACCTTC
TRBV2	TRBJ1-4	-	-	CASSAGTTNEKLFF	TGTGCCAGCAGTGCAGGGACAACTAATGAAAAACTGTTTTTT
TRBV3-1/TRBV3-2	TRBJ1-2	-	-	CASSGGKYGYTF	TGTGCCAGCAGTGGGGGGAAGTATGGCTACACCTTC
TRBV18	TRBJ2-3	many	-	CASSPRQSTDTQYF	TGTGCCAGCTCACCTCGACAGAGCACAGATACGCAGTATTTT
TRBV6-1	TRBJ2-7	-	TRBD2	CASSGGGGSYEQYF	TGTGCCAGCAGCGGTGGGGGGGGATCTTACGAGCAGTACTTC
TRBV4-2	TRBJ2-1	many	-	CASGSGGAYNEQFF	TGTGCCAGCGGCTCGGGCGGGGCTTACAATGAGCAGTTCTTC
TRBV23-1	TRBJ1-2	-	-	CASSQSSRRRFNYGYTF	TGCGCCAGCAGTCAATCGAGCCGGAGGAGATTTAACTATGGCTACACCTTC
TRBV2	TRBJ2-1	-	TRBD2	CASSDSSGSYNEQFF	TGTGCCAGCAGTGACTCTAGCGGGAGTTATAATGAGCAGTTCTTC
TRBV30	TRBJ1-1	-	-	CAWSRVTEAFF	TGTGCCTGGAGTAGAGTTACTGAAGCTTTCTTT
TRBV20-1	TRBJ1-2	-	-	CSASLPNNGYTF	TGCAGTGCTAGTTTACCTAATAATGGCTACACCTTC